Following are 23 T cell receptor beta chains from one sample sequenced in a study of cytomegalovirus exposure and HLA in healthy donors. The PCR ran on 60 Vbeta and 13 Jbeta primers. TCRdb's copy holds only in-frame clones and misses some; the assay was immunoSEQ multiplex PCR. The sample yields 150,000 to 200,000 clones, around 80% seen once. The sequenced sample was PBMCs. All receptors come from a man aged 18 to 29 in good health and CMV-seronegative.

The rearrangement links TRBV7-4 to TRBJ2-1; weak D call: TRBD1 (6 bases). CDR3 length equals 16 residues. V was trimmed by 5 bases and J by 0 bases, leaving 14 bases between them. Looked up from germline, CDR1 is SGHVT and CDR2 is SQSDAQ. For the CDR3, the DNA is TGTGCCAGCAGCCCCTTCGGGACACCCTCCTACAATGAGCAGTTCTTC. It specifies CASSPFGTPSYNEQFF.

This rearrangement joins TRBV7-9 to TRBJ1-5; 9 bases are a match to TRBD1. V shed 4 bases, J shed 2 bases, and the junction held 3 bases outside the gene matches. The CDR3 extends over 15 amino acids. Germline CDR1 reads SEHNR; CDR2 reads FQNEAQ (reference sequence). The chain's CDR3 is CASSSQGAGNQPQHF. CDR3 sequence (DNA): TGTGCCAGCAGCTCACAGGGGGCTGGCAATCAGCCCCAGCATTTT.

This clone came up once. This chain links TRBV2 with TRBJ2-2; 8 bases are shared with TRBD1. Germline CDR1 is SNHLY and CDR2 is FYNNEI. The CDR3 covers 16 residues. V shed 6 bases and J 4 bases; nucleotides not matched to a gene: 10. In DNA form, the CDR3 reads TGTGCCAGCAGCGTACAGGGGGAACTAGGCACCGGGGAGCTGTTTTTT. Protein product: CASSVQGELGTGELFF.

The chain couples TRBV5-4 to TRBJ2-2, with no clear D. The CDR3 length is 16 residues. CDR1 and CDR2 (germline): SGHNT, YYREEE (reference sequence). Trimming cost V 4 bases and J 0 bases, with 13 bases left between them. The CDR3 sequence is CASSHHKISNTGELFF. The CDR3 nucleotides read TGTGCCAGCAGCCACCACAAAATATCGAACACCGGGGAGCTGTTTTTT. The entire variable domain, with the rest obtained from reference TRBV5-4 and TRBJ2-2, is as follows: ETGVTQSPTHLIKTRGQQVTLRCSSQSGHNTVSWYQQALGQGPQFIFQYYREEENGRGNFPPRFSGLQFPNYSSELNVNALELDDSALYLCASSHHKISNTGELFFGEGSRLTVL.

This chain links TRBV5-1 with TRBJ2-1, with 13 bases lining up with TRBD2. Germline V gene sequence: CDR1 SGHRS, CDR2 YFSETQ. The junction had 1 base not matched to a gene; V was cut back by 3 bases and J by 1 base. CDR3 length: 16 residues. The CDR3 sequence is CASSWTSGGSYNEQFF. The CDR3 nucleotides are TGCGCCAGCAGCTGGACTAGCGGGGGTTCCTACAATGAGCAGTTCTTC.

The chain combines TRBV7-8 with TRBJ2-2; D is uncertain. CDR3 length equals 15 residues. Germline assignment: CDR1 SGHVS and CDR2 FQNEAQ. Trimming removed 1 base from V and 6 bases from J, with 12 bases in between. CDR3 in DNA: TGTGCCAGCAGCTTAGAGCCCATGATAGCCGGGGAGCTGTTTTTT. This translates into CASSLEPMIAGELFF.

The CDR3 bases are TGCGCCAGCAGCCAAACAGGGGGCTCATATCAGCCCCAGCATTTT. Residues: CASSQTGGSYQPQHF. V and J are TRBV5-1 and TRBJ1-5, with 9 bases matching TRBD1. The CDR3 length is 15 residues. Germline trimming cut 4 bases from V and 5 bases from J; bases unmatched to any gene: 7. Germline V CDR1 and CDR2: SGHRS, YFSETQ. The variable domain in full, completed from reference TRBV5-1 and TRBJ1-5, reads KAGVTQTPRYLIKTRGQQVTLSCSPISGHRSVSWYQQTPGQGLQFLFEYFSETQRNKGNFPGRFSGRQFSNSRSEMNVSTLELGDSALYLCASSQTGGSYQPQHFGDGTRLSIL.

This chain links TRBV10-2 with TRBJ1-2; TRBD1 aligns across 9 bases. This CDR3 region has 15 residues. Unmatched junction bases numbered 0, after V lost 0 bases and J lost 1 base. CDR1 is WSHSY and CDR2 is SAAADI in the germline V gene. In DNA, the CDR3 is TGCGCCAGCAGTGAGTCGGGACAGGGTAACTATGGCTACACCTTC. This codes for CASSESGQGNYGYTF.

This rearrangement joins TRBV13 to TRBJ2-7; 7 nucleotides agree with TRBD1. V was clipped by 2 bases and J by 2 bases; unmatched bases: 3. This CDR3 is built from 14 residues. In germline, CDR1 is PRHDT, CDR2 FYEKMQ (reference sequence). This chain's CDR3 is CASSLTGVPYEQYF. The CDR3 nucleotides read TGTGCCAGCAGCTTAACAGGGGTACCCTACGAGCAGTACTTC. The full variable domain, completed using reference TRBV13 and TRBJ2-7, is AAGVIQSPRHLIKEKRETATLKCYPIPRHDTVYWYQQGPGQDPQFLISFYEKMQSDKGSIPDRFSAQQFSDYHSELNMSSLELGDSALYFCASSLTGVPYEQYFGPGTRLTVT.

In its sample, this clone was seen once. The rearrangement joins TRBV12-2 to TRBJ1-2; no check of the table's D call, TRBD1, against the DNA was made. TRBV12-2 is reported as a pseudogene. The CDR3 has 12 residues. CDR3 DNA sequence: TGTGCAAGAATTAAGGGGGTAAATGGCTACACCTTC. Its protein is CARIKGVNGYTF.

The V gene is TRBV4-2, the J gene TRBJ2-1, with 10 bases aligning to TRBD2. Germline V gene sequence: CDR1 LGHNA, CDR2 YNFKEQ. CDR3 length: 16 amino acids. Trimming took 4 bases from V and 6 from J; bases not matched to a gene: 9. Written as DNA, the CDR3 is TGTGCCAGCAGCCTTGATTCAGCGGGGGGGCTCAATGAGCAGTTCTTC. Its protein product is CASSLDSAGGLNEQFF.

The rearrangement uses TRBV7-2 and TRBJ2-3; D is possibly TRBD2 (5 bases). V lost 5 bases, J lost 0 bases, and 18 bases lay in between. Germline CDR1 reads SGHTA; CDR2 reads FQGNSA. This CDR3 region has 17 residues. CDR3 amino acids: CASSKTPRAPSTDTQYF. The CDR3 coding sequence is TGTGCCAGCAGCAAAACTCCGAGGGCGCCGAGCACAGATACGCAGTATTTT. Drawing the rest from reference TRBV7-2 and TRBJ2-3, the complete variable domain is GAGVSQSPSNKVTEKGKDVELRCDPISGHTALYWYRQSLGQGLEFLIYFQGNSAPDKSGLPSDRFSAERTGGSVSTLTIQRTQQEDSAVYLCASSKTPRAPSTDTQYFGPGTRLTVL.

In this sample, this clone turned up once. The rearrangement links TRBV30 to TRBJ1-5; TRBD1 is a possible D gene (5 bases). This CDR3 is 13 amino acids long. Germline CDR1 reads GTSNPN; CDR2 reads SVGIG (reference sequence). Deletions cut 3 bases from V and 11 bases from J, with 17 bases between. The CDR3 DNA sequence: TGTGCCTGGAGAGGGACGGGGGTTACGACCCAGCATTTT. This gives the protein CAWRGTGVTTQHF.

The CDR3 DNA is TGTGCCAGCAGCTGGCACAATGAGCAGTTCTTC. It codes for CASSWHNEQFF. The V and J genes are TRBV7-2 and TRBJ2-1; D is ambiguous. Germline assignment: CDR1 SGHTA and CDR2 FQGNSA. The CDR3 consists of 11 residues. With 4 bases removed from V and 5 bases from J, the gap between germline ends came to 3 bases.

This chain joins TRBV7-2 and TRBJ2-7, with 7 bases lining up with TRBD1. This CDR3 contains 13 residues. Germline CDR1 SGHTA, CDR2 FQGNSA. The trim removed 4 bases at V and 3 bases at J, leaving 3 bases unmatched. DNA of the CDR3: TGTGCCAGCAGCTCCGGACAGGTCTACGAGCAGTACTTC. Translating it yields CASSSGQVYEQYF.

This clone was observed once. The J gene is TRBJ2-1, the V gene TRBV29-1; 12 bases are shared with TRBD2. V lost 3 bases and J lost 9; bases outside the gene matches: 12. CDR3 length: 16 residues. Germline values: CDR1 SQVTM, CDR2 ANQGSEA. The CDR3 reads CSVEGGLAGGPAEQFF. As DNA, the CDR3 is TGCAGCGTTGAGGGGGGGCTAGCGGGAGGGCCCGCTGAGCAGTTCTTC.

On this clone: At one of its ends the junction is not consistent with the germline gene, which may arise from a read error. This chain connects TRBV5-1 to TRBJ2-7; TRBD2 matches at 8 bases. CDR1 and CDR2 (germline): SGHRS, YFSETQ. This CDR3 is built from 14 residues. Here the CDR3 DNA reads TGCGCCTCCCAGGGCGGGGGGAGTTCTGGTGATATTCCCTTC. Amino acids: CASQGGGSSGDIPF. The whole variable domain, filled in from reference TRBV5-1 and TRBJ2-7, reads KAGVTQTPRYLIKTRGQQVTLSCSPISGHRSVSWYQQTPGQGLQFLFEYFSETQRNKGNFPGRFSGRQFSNSRSEMNVSTLELGDSALYLCASQGGGSSGDIPFGPGTRLTVT.

The gene calls are TRBV9 and TRBJ2-3, with a possible D match to TRBD2 (5 bases). V lost 3 bases and J 1 base, leaving 15 bases between the germline ends. The germline CDR1 and CDR2 sequences are SGDLS and YYNGEE. The CDR3 runs 16 residues. The DNA of the CDR3 is TGTGCCAGCAGCGGACACGTAGGAGCGGGCACAGATACGCAGTATTTT. Translated: CASSGHVGAGTDTQYF.

The chain links TRBV4-1 to TRBJ1-2; no firm D call. The V gene lost 1 base and the J gene lost 2 bases, with 14 bases spanning the gap. The germline V gene encodes CDR1 MGHRA and CDR2 YSYEKL. The CDR3 contains 16 residues. The CDR3 coding sequence is TGCGCCAGCAGCCAAGGGTCTTGGGCAGAAAACTATGGCTACACCTTC. It is translated as CASSQGSWAENYGYTF.

V gene TRBV11-3 combines with J gene TRBJ2-1, with D perhaps matching TRBD2 (5 bases). Germline CDR1 reads SGHNT; CDR2 reads YENEEA. Trimming removed 5 bases from V and 4 bases from J, with 21 bases in between. This CDR3 contains 17 residues. CDR3 sequence (DNA): TGTGCCAGCAGCGCTAGAGCGCCTGGACTCCTTTACAATGAGCAGTTCTTC. Protein sequence: CASSARAPGLLYNEQFF.

The V call is TRBV7-2, the J call TRBJ2-7, with a tentative D call TRBD1 (7 bases). CDR3 size: 14 residues. Germline CDR1 and CDR2: SGHTA and FQGNSA. V dropped 5 bases and J dropped 3 bases, with 14 bases sitting between them. CDR3 bases: TGTGCCAGCAGCCAGGGGGGCTTCGACTACGAGCAGTACTTC. Its protein is CASSQGGFDYEQYF.

This clone was seen just once. The rearrangement uses TRBV27 and TRBJ1-5; D remains unclear. The germline gives CDR1 MNHEY, CDR2 SMNVEV (reference sequence). Trimming removed 5 bases from V and 0 bases from J, with 5 bases in between. CDR3 size: 13 residues. This CDR3 is CASSRYSNQPQHF. As DNA, the CDR3 is TGTGCCAGCAGTCGCTATAGCAATCAGCCCCAGCATTTT.

The chain recombines TRBV18 with TRBJ2-3; a possible D gene is TRBD2 (5 bases). V was pared by 0 bases and J by 2 bases, with 15 bases between. CDR1 KGHSH and CDR2 LQKENI come from the germline V gene. This CDR3 contains 17 residues. In DNA, the CDR3 is TGTGCCAGCTCACCACCGTTCGCGTCTCGGGACACAGATACGCAGTATTTT. Encoded protein: CASSPPFASRDTDTQYF.